A selection of T cell receptor beta chains follows, all from one sample in a study of identical twins' blood T cells. TCRdb redid the calling of the 5' RACE reads with MiXCR, one entry per CDR3 protein. The sample holds 300,000 to 450,000 distinct CDR3 sequences; 28% are singletons and the top ten take around 5.6%. Specimen: PBMCs. The receptors derive from a woman aged 18 to 55 in good health. The CDR3 runs from the conserved cysteine through the conserved F or W. Each record gives: V gene, CDR3 protein.

V: TRBV5-1
CDR3: CASSLTGVNTEAFF

V: TRBV3-1
CDR3: CASRETSSYEQYF

V: TRBV11-2
CDR3: CASSRWGTNEKLFF

V: TRBV20-1
CDR3: CSALRGSYEQYF

V: TRBV11-3
CDR3: CASSLDGTGSSGNTIYF

V: TRBV20-1
CDR3: CSASFSVQETQYF

V: TRBV12-3/TRBV12-4
CDR3: CASSPVESEAFF

V: TRBV12-3/TRBV12-4
CDR3: CASSLYAGRDSYGYTF

V: TRBV7-9
CDR3: CASSFVGSTEAFF

V: TRBV19
CDR3: CASSIAPGPYEQYF

V: TRBV6-1
CDR3: CASSGTVDYNEQFF

V: TRBV28
CDR3: CASTLLSYQPQHF

V: TRBV5-1
CDR3: CASSLSTENTEAFF

V: TRBV29-1
CDR3: CSVAPRTSGSQYF

V: TRBV20-1
CDR3: CSASSGVTGELFF

V: TRBV11-2
CDR3: CASSLDPRAGTTGELFF

V: TRBV5-6
CDR3: CASSPVGSSYEQYF

V: TRBV7-2
CDR3: CASSLAGTSGYNEQFF

V: TRBV4-3
CDR3: CASIQDVPGQGFRTNEKLFF